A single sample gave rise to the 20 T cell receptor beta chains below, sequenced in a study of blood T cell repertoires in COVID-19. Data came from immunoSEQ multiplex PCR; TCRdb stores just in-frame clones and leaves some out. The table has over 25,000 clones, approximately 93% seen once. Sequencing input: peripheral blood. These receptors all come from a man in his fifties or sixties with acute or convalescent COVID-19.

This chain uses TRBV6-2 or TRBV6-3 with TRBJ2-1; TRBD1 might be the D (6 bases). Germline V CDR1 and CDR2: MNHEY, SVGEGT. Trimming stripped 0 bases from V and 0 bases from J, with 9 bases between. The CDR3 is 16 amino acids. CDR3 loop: CASSYSRGGSYNEQFF. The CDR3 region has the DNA TGTGCCAGCAGTTACTCGAGAGGGGGCTCCTACAATGAGCAGTTCTTC.

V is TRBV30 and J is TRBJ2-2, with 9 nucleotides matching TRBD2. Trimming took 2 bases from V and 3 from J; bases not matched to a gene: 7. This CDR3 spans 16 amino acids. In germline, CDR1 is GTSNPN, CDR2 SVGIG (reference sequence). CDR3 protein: CAWSPLAGRDTGELFF. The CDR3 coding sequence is TGTGCCTGGAGTCCCCTAGCGGGGAGGGACACCGGGGAGCTGTTTTTT.

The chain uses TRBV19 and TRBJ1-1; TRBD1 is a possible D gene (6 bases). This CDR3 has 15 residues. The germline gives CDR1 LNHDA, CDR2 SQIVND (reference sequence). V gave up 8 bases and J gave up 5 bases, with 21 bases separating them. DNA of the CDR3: TGTGCCAGTGAGGGCGCGGGGGGCGCATATACTGAAGCTTTCTTT. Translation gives CASEGAGGAYTEAFF.

CDR3 DNA sequence: TGTGCCACCAGTGATTACAGGGGCGAGCAGTACTTC. This sequence encodes CATSDYRGEQYF. The rearrangement links TRBV24-1 to TRBJ2-7; TRBD1 matches at 7 bases. After removal of 2 bases from V and 6 bases from J, the junction contained 0 bases not matched to a gene. The germline CDR1 and CDR2 sequences are KGHDR and SFDVKD. This CDR3 spans 12 amino acids.

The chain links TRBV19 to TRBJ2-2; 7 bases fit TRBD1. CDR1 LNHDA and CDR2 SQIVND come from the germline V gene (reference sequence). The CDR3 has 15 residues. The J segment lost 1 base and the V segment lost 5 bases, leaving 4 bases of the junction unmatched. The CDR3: CASSLRTGNTGELFF. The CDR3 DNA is TGTGCCAGTAGTTTACGGACAGGGAACACCGGGGAGCTGTTTTTT.

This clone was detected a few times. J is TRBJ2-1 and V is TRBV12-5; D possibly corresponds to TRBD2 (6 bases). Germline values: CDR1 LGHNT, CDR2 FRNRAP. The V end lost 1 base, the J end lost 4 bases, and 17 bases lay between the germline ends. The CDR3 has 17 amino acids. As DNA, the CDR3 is TGTGCTAGTGGTTTGGCCTTGCAAACCGGGGGATACAATGAGCAGTTCTTC. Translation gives CASGLALQTGGYNEQFF.

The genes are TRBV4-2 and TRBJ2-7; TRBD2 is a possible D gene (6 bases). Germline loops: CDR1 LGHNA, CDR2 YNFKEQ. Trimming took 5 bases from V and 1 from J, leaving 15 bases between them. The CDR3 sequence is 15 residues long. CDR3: CASSSQLAPSYEQYF. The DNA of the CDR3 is TGTGCCAGCAGCTCGCAACTAGCCCCATCCTACGAGCAGTACTTC.

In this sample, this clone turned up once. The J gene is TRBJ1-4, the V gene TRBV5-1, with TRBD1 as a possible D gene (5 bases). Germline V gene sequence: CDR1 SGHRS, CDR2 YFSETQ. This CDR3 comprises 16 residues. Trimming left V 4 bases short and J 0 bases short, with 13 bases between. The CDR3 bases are TGCGCCAGCAGCCGCCGCGGGACGGCAACTAATGAAAAACTGTTTTTT. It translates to CASSRRGTATNEKLFF.

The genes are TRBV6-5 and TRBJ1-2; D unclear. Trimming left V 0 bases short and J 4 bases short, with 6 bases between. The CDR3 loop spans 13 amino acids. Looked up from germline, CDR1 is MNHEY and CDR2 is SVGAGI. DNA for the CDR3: TGTGCCAGCAGTTACTCGCGGTTCTATGGCTACACCTTC. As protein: CASSYSRFYGYTF.

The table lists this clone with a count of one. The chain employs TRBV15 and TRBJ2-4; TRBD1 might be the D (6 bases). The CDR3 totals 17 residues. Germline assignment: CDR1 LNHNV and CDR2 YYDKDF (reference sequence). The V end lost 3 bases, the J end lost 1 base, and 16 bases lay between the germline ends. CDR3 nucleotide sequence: TGTGCCACCAGCAGTCGGGCAGGGGCGTGGGCCAAAAACATTCAGTACTTC. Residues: CATSSRAGAWAKNIQYF.

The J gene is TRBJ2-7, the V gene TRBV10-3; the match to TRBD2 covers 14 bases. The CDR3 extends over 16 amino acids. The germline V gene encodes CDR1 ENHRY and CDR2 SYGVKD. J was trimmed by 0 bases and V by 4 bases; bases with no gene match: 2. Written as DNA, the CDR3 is TGTGCCATCAGTGGGACTAGCGGGAGGTTCTCCTACGAGCAGTACTTC. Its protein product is CAISGTSGRFSYEQYF.

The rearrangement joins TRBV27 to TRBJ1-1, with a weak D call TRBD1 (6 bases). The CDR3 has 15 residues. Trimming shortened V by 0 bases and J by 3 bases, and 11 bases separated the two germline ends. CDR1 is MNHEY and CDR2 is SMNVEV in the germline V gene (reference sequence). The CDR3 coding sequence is TGTGCCAGCAGTTTATCTGGGGGCCTGGACACTGAAGCTTTCTTT. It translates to CASSLSGGLDTEAFF.

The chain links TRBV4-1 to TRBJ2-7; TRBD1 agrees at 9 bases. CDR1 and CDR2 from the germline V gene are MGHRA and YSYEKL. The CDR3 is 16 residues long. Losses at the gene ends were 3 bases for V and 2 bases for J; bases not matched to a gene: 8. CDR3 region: CASSHPTGTGTYEQYF. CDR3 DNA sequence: TGCGCCAGCAGCCATCCAACCGGGACAGGGACCTACGAGCAGTACTTC.

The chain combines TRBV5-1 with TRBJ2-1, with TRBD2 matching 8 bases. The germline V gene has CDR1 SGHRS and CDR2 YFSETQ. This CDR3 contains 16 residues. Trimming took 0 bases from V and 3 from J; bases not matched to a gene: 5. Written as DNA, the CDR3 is TGCGCCAGCAGCTTGGACACGGGAGGGTACTACAATGAGCAGTTCTTC. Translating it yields CASSLDTGGYYNEQFF. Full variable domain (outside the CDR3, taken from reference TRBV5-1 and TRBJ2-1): KAGVTQTPRYLIKTRGQQVTLSCSPISGHRSVSWYQQTPGQGLQFLFEYFSETQRNKGNFPGRFSGRQFSNSRSEMNVSTLELGDSALYLCASSLDTGGYYNEQFFGPGTRLTVL.

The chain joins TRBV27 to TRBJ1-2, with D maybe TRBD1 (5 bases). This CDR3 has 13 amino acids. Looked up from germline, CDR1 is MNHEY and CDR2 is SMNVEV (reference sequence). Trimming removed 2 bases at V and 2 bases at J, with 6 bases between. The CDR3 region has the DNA TGTGCCAGCAGTTTAGCAGGGAACTATGGCTACACCTTC. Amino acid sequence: CASSLAGNYGYTF.

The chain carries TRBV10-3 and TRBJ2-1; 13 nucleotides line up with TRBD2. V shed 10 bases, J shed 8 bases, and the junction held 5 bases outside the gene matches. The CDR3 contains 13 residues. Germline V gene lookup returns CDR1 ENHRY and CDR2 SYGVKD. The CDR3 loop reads CATGLAGVDEQFF. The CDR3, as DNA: TGTGCCACCGGACTAGCGGGAGTAGATGAGCAGTTCTTC.

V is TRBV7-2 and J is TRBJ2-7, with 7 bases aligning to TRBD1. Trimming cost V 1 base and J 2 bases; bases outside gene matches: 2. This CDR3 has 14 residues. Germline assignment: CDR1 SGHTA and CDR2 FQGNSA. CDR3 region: CASSLGQGAYEQYF. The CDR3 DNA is TGTGCCAGCAGCTTAGGGCAGGGGGCCTACGAGCAGTACTTC.

CDR3 amino acids: CASSLEGPLTSGANVLTF. CDR3 bases: TGTGCCAGCAGTTTAGAGGGCCCCCTGACCTCTGGGGCCAACGTCCTGACTTTC. V gene TRBV28 combines with J gene TRBJ2-6; the D gene is possibly TRBD2 (5 bases). The CDR3 covers 18 residues. Germline CDR1 reads MDHEN; CDR2 reads SYDVKM. Trimming pared 2 bases from V and 0 bases from J, leaving 14 bases between.

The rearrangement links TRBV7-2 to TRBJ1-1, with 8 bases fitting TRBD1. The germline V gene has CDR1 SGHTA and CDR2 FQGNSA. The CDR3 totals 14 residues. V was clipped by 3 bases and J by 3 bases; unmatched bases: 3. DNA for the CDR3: TGTGCCAGCAGCTTGGGACAGGCCCACACTGAAGCTTTCTTT. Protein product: CASSLGQAHTEAFF.

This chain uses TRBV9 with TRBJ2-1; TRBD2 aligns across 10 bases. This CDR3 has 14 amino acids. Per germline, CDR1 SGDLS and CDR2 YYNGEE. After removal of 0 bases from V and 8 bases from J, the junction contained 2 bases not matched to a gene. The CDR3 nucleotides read TGTGCCAGCAGCGTAGGAGGGACTAGCGATGAGCAGTTCTTC. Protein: CASSVGGTSDEQFF.